This T cell receptor beta chain was recorded in a study of Ad26.COV2.S vaccination and SARS-CoV-2 variants. About the research overall: Once, or twice with 56 days between doses, Ad26.COV2.S was given intramuscularly.

Specified treatment: over 15 received Ad26.COV2.S at low or high dose, single or two shots; 5 received placebo; per-sample allocation not given. The study sampled participants on day 63 after the first vaccine or placebo injection. CDR1 is MNHEY and CDR2 is SVGAGI in the germline V gene. The CDR3 has 14 residues. The V gene lost 2 bases and the J gene lost 2 bases, with 10 bases spanning the gap. Assay: immunoSEQ multiplex PCR; the TCRdb copy retains only in-frame clones and omits some. The data hold approximately 410,000 clones, with around 89% observed a single time. This clone was picked up a small number of times.

The specimen was peripheral blood, collected in a trial of Ad26.COV2.S vaccine versus placebo. This chain uses TRBV6-5 with TRBJ2-7; no clear D. The TCR comes from a person aged 18-65 years who received the Ad26.COV2.S COVID-19 vaccine or a placebo. CDR3 region: CASSYRIGTYEQYF. CDR3 sequence (DNA): TGTGCCAGCAGTTACCGGATCGGAACCTACGAGCAGTACTTC.